These T cell receptor beta chains were read from a single sample in a study of T cells and Merkel cell carcinoma outcomes. Profiling relied on immunoSEQ multiplex PCR, and the TCRdb table lists in-frame clones only, not all of them. The sample lists roughly 1,800 clones, over 85% seen once, with around 1.4% in the top ten. Sequences were obtained from tumor tissue from Merkel cell carcinoma. Receptor source: a human donor with Merkel cell carcinoma. CDR3s include the opening cysteine and the closing phenylalanine or tryptophan. The D gene is left open where the match is weak. The listing skips clone size in some rows; elsewhere it reads once, few, many or a size class.

cdr3_aa: CASSFLRVGNFNEQFF
cdr3_nt: TGTGCCAGCAGCTTTCTAAGGGTGGGGAACTTCAATGAGCAGTTCTTC
v_call: TRBV11-3
d_call: -
j_call: TRBJ2-1
cdr3_length: 16
clone_size: -

cdr3_aa: CASSFFPASGGATSYF
cdr3_nt: TGTGCCAGCAGTTTCTTCCCCGCTAGCGGGGGGGCCACGTCGTATTTT
v_call: TRBV27
d_call: TRBD2
j_call: TRBJ2-3
cdr3_length: 16
clone_size: -

cdr3_aa: CASRGFSLGVHQPQHF
cdr3_nt: TGTGCCAGCAGAGGGTTCAGCCTTGGGGTGCATCAGCCCCAGCATTTT
v_call: TRBV28
d_call: -
j_call: TRBJ1-5
cdr3_length: 16
clone_size: -

cdr3_aa: CAWHQSRTGMNTEAFF
cdr3_nt: TGTGCCTGGCATCAGTCACGGACAGGAATGAACACTGAAGCTTTCTTT
v_call: TRBV30
d_call: TRBD1
j_call: TRBJ1-1
cdr3_length: 16
clone_size: once

cdr3_aa: CASSPGGEQYF
cdr3_nt: TGTGCCAGCAGCCCGGGGGGCGAGCAGTACTTC
v_call: TRBV7-3
d_call: TRBD2
j_call: TRBJ2-7
cdr3_length: 11
clone_size: -

cdr3_aa: CASSSLAGEAETQYF
cdr3_nt: TGTGCCAGCAGCTCACTAGCGGGGGAGGCGGAGACCCAGTACTTC
v_call: TRBV7-8
d_call: TRBD2
j_call: TRBJ2-5
cdr3_length: 15
clone_size: once

cdr3_aa: CASSPRREEGETQYF
cdr3_nt: TGTGCCAGCAGCCCCCGGCGGGAAGAGGGGGAGACCCAGTACTTC
v_call: TRBV13
d_call: -
j_call: TRBJ2-5
cdr3_length: 15
clone_size: -

cdr3_aa: CASSQGPAGGPTESSDTQYF
cdr3_nt: TGCGCCAGCAGCCAAGGGCCAGCGGGGGGACCAACCGAGTCCTCAGATACGCAGTATTTT
v_call: TRBV4-1
d_call: TRBD2
j_call: TRBJ2-3
cdr3_length: 20
clone_size: -

cdr3_aa: CASSQDRIKEKLFF
cdr3_nt: TGTGCCAGCAGCCAAGACAGGATAAAGGAAAAACTGTTTTTT
v_call: TRBV4-2
d_call: -
j_call: TRBJ1-4
cdr3_length: 14
clone_size: -

cdr3_aa: CASSQDRLLGAFDGYTF
cdr3_nt: TGCGCCAGCAGCCAAGATCGCCTTTTGGGTGCCTTCGATGGCTACACCTTC
v_call: TRBV4-3
d_call: -
j_call: TRBJ1-2
cdr3_length: 17
clone_size: -

cdr3_aa: CASRRGGGWWNSPLHF
cdr3_nt: TGTGCCAGCAGAAGAGGGGGCGGGTGGTGGAATTCACCCCTCCACTTT
v_call: TRBV7-9
d_call: TRBD1
j_call: TRBJ1-6
cdr3_length: 16
clone_size: few

cdr3_aa: CASAETSGSLNEQFF
cdr3_nt: TGTGCCAGTGCCGAAACTAGCGGGAGTCTAAATGAGCAGTTCTTC
v_call: TRBV19
d_call: TRBD2
j_call: TRBJ2-1
cdr3_length: 15
clone_size: -

cdr3_aa: CASIPGSGLNEQFF
cdr3_nt: TGTGCCAGCATCCCCGGCAGCGGGTTAAATGAGCAGTTCTTC
v_call: TRBV27
d_call: -
j_call: TRBJ2-1
cdr3_length: 14
clone_size: -

cdr3_aa: CASSVPGLAGGPNTGELFF
cdr3_nt: TGTGCCAGCAGTGTTCCGGGACTAGCGGGAGGGCCCAACACCGGGGAGCTGTTTTTT
v_call: TRBV28
d_call: TRBD2
j_call: TRBJ2-2
cdr3_length: 19
clone_size: once

cdr3_aa: CASSQGYSLAGGDEQYF
cdr3_nt: TGCGCCAGCAGCCAAGGTTATAGTCTAGCGGGAGGTGACGAGCAGTACTTC
v_call: TRBV4-3
d_call: TRBD2
j_call: TRBJ2-7
cdr3_length: 17
clone_size: -

cdr3_aa: CASSGGMNTEAFF
cdr3_nt: TGTGCCAGCAGCGGGGGCATGAACACTGAAGCTTTCTTT
v_call: TRBV9
d_call: -
j_call: TRBJ1-1
cdr3_length: 13
clone_size: -

cdr3_aa: CASSVLTAYQETQYF
cdr3_nt: TGTGCCAGCAGTGTCCTGACAGCTTACCAAGAGACCCAGTACTTC
v_call: TRBV28
d_call: -
j_call: TRBJ2-5
cdr3_length: 15
clone_size: -

cdr3_aa: CASTDSYEQYF
cdr3_nt: TGTGCCAGCACAGATTCCTACGAGCAGTACTTC
v_call: TRBV6-6
d_call: -
j_call: TRBJ2-7
cdr3_length: 11
clone_size: -

cdr3_aa: CASTGQLGNGYTF
cdr3_nt: TGTGCCAGCACCGGACAGTTGGGGAATGGCTACACCTTC
v_call: TRBV2
d_call: -
j_call: TRBJ1-2
cdr3_length: 13
clone_size: -

cdr3_aa: CASSRTGGGNEQFF
cdr3_nt: TGTGCCAGTAGTAGGACAGGGGGCGGGAATGAGCAGTTCTTC
v_call: TRBV19
d_call: TRBD1
j_call: TRBJ2-1
cdr3_length: 14
clone_size: -

cdr3_aa: CASRPESHRGGYTF
cdr3_nt: TGTGCCAGCAGGCCCGAGTCCCATCGGGGCGGCTACACCTTC
v_call: TRBV5-4
d_call: -
j_call: TRBJ1-2
cdr3_length: 14
clone_size: -

cdr3_aa: CSARRVDGYTF
cdr3_nt: TGCAGTGCTCGGAGGGTAGATGGCTACACCTTC
v_call: TRBV20-1
d_call: -
j_call: TRBJ1-2
cdr3_length: 11
clone_size: once

cdr3_aa: CASRRQGKRGNEQFF
cdr3_nt: TGTGCCAGCAGACGACAGGGTAAACGGGGAAATGAGCAGTTCTTC
v_call: TRBV28
d_call: TRBD1
j_call: TRBJ2-1
cdr3_length: 15
clone_size: -

cdr3_aa: CASSLAGGRVTGELFF
cdr3_nt: TGTGCCAGCAGCTTGGCCGGAGGCAGGGTCACCGGGGAGCTGTTTTTT
v_call: TRBV5-4
d_call: -
j_call: TRBJ2-2
cdr3_length: 16
clone_size: few

cdr3_aa: CASRLVAGSGELFF
cdr3_nt: TGTGCCAGCAGATTGGTAGCGGGATCCGGGGAGCTGTTTTTT
v_call: TRBV27
d_call: TRBD2
j_call: TRBJ2-2
cdr3_length: 14
clone_size: -

cdr3_aa: CVTVTDTQYF
cdr3_nt: TGTGTGACAGTCACAGATACGCAGTATTTT
v_call: TRBV29-1
d_call: -
j_call: TRBJ2-3
cdr3_length: 10
clone_size: -

cdr3_aa: CASSLGGGRDTQYF
cdr3_nt: TGTGCCAGCAGCTTAGGCGGGGGGAGAGATACGCAGTATTTT
v_call: TRBV7-9
d_call: TRBD2
j_call: TRBJ2-3
cdr3_length: 14
clone_size: -

cdr3_aa: CSVPLDYEQYF
cdr3_nt: TGCAGTGTCCCCCTAGACTACGAGCAGTACTTC
v_call: TRBV20-1
d_call: -
j_call: TRBJ2-7
cdr3_length: 11
clone_size: once

cdr3_aa: CASSLRRTTGGFGNTIYF
cdr3_nt: TGTGCCAGCAGTCTGCGAAGAACGACAGGGGGCTTTGGAAACACCATATATTTT
v_call: TRBV5-6
d_call: TRBD1
j_call: TRBJ1-3
cdr3_length: 18
clone_size: -

cdr3_aa: CASSPHSGLSYNEQFF
cdr3_nt: TGTGCCAGCAGCCCCCATAGCGGGCTCTCCTACAATGAGCAGTTCTTC
v_call: TRBV9
d_call: TRBD2
j_call: TRBJ2-1
cdr3_length: 16
clone_size: -

cdr3_aa: CASSFNSVMGNEQFF
cdr3_nt: TGTGCCAGCAGCTTTAACAGCGTAATGGGCAATGAGCAGTTCTTC
v_call: TRBV7-6
d_call: -
j_call: TRBJ2-1
cdr3_length: 15
clone_size: -

cdr3_aa: CASSPRQGNTEAFF
cdr3_nt: TGTGCCAGCAGCCCCCGACAGGGCAACACTGAAGCTTTCTTT
v_call: TRBV13
d_call: TRBD1
j_call: TRBJ1-1
cdr3_length: 14
clone_size: -

cdr3_aa: CASSLRTAGYNEQFF
cdr3_nt: TGTGCCAGCAGCTTGAGGACGGCGGGTTACAATGAGCAGTTCTTC
v_call: TRBV5-4
d_call: -
j_call: TRBJ2-1
cdr3_length: 15
clone_size: -

cdr3_aa: CASSSGQGETQYF
cdr3_nt: TGTGCCAGCAGCAGCGGACAGGGAGAGACCCAGTACTTC
v_call: TRBV11-3
d_call: TRBD1
j_call: TRBJ2-5
cdr3_length: 13
clone_size: -

cdr3_aa: CASSLTALNEKLFF
cdr3_nt: TGTGCCAGCAGTTTGACAGCTCTTAATGAAAAACTGTTTTTT
v_call: TRBV27
d_call: -
j_call: TRBJ1-4
cdr3_length: 14
clone_size: once

cdr3_aa: CASSSAGGPTDTQYF
cdr3_nt: TGTGCCAGCAGTTCTGCCGGGGGCCCCACAGATACGCAGTATTTT
v_call: TRBV6-5
d_call: -
j_call: TRBJ2-3
cdr3_length: 15
clone_size: -

cdr3_aa: CSASSGYHWF
cdr3_nt: TGCAGTGCTAGCTCGGGCTACCACTGGTTC
v_call: TRBV20-1
d_call: -
j_call: TRBJ2-4
cdr3_length: 10
clone_size: -

cdr3_aa: CASRIWGRGGIRDIQYF
cdr3_nt: TGTGCCAGCAGGATCTGGGGGCGGGGGGGCATTAGGGACATTCAGTACTTC
v_call: TRBV11-2
d_call: TRBD2
j_call: TRBJ2-4
cdr3_length: 17
clone_size: -

cdr3_aa: CASSQDRGNQPQHF
cdr3_nt: TGCGCCAGCAGCCAAGATCGAGGCAATCAGCCCCAGCATTTT
v_call: TRBV4-3
d_call: -
j_call: TRBJ1-5
cdr3_length: 14
clone_size: -

cdr3_aa: CASSFPGQPYTF
cdr3_nt: TGTGCCAGCAGTTTCCCCGGACAGCCCTACACCTTC
v_call: TRBV27
d_call: -
j_call: TRBJ1-2
cdr3_length: 12
clone_size: once

cdr3_aa: CASSKAGGYDEQFF
cdr3_nt: TGTGCCAGTAGTAAAGCGGGGGGGTACGATGAGCAGTTCTTC
v_call: TRBV19
d_call: TRBD2
j_call: TRBJ2-1
cdr3_length: 14
clone_size: -

cdr3_aa: CATLTGFNGYTF
cdr3_nt: TGTGCCACCCTGACAGGGTTCAATGGCTACACCTTC
v_call: TRBV19
d_call: TRBD1
j_call: TRBJ1-2
cdr3_length: 12
clone_size: -

cdr3_aa: CASAGPDSNQPQHF
cdr3_nt: TGTGCCAGCGCCGGTCCAGATAGCAATCAGCCCCAGCATTTT
v_call: TRBV27
d_call: -
j_call: TRBJ1-5
cdr3_length: 14
clone_size: -

cdr3_aa: CAWTLSLTDSGFVGYTF
cdr3_nt: TGTGCCTGGACCCTTAGTTTGACAGATAGCGGTTTTGTGGGCTACACCTTC
v_call: TRBV30
d_call: -
j_call: TRBJ1-2
cdr3_length: 17
clone_size: -

cdr3_aa: CASSPGQGYSGANVLTF
cdr3_nt: TGTGCCAGCAGTCCCGGACAGGGATACTCTGGGGCCAACGTCCTGACTTTC
v_call: TRBV28
d_call: TRBD1
j_call: TRBJ2-6
cdr3_length: 17
clone_size: -

cdr3_aa: CASSLGSTDTQYF
cdr3_nt: TGTGCCAGCAGCTTGGGTAGCACAGATACGCAGTATTTT
v_call: TRBV11-2
d_call: -
j_call: TRBJ2-3
cdr3_length: 13
clone_size: -

cdr3_aa: CASSSPGLAAEQYF
cdr3_nt: TGTGCCAGCAGTTCCCCGGGACTAGCGGCCGAGCAGTACTTC
v_call: TRBV28
d_call: TRBD2
j_call: TRBJ2-7
cdr3_length: 14
clone_size: -

cdr3_aa: CASSGQGRGGRETQYF
cdr3_nt: TGTGCCAGCAGCGGGCAGGGACGGGGGGGCCGAGAGACCCAGTACTTC
v_call: TRBV9
d_call: TRBD2
j_call: TRBJ2-5
cdr3_length: 16
clone_size: -

cdr3_aa: CASMAVGVTGELFF
cdr3_nt: TGTGCCAGTATGGCCGTTGGGGTCACCGGGGAGCTGTTTTTT
v_call: TRBV19
d_call: -
j_call: TRBJ2-2
cdr3_length: 14
clone_size: few

cdr3_aa: CASSVDVVPNEQFF
cdr3_nt: TGTGCCAGCAGCGTAGATGTCGTCCCCAATGAGCAGTTCTTC
v_call: TRBV9
d_call: -
j_call: TRBJ2-1
cdr3_length: 14
clone_size: -

cdr3_aa: CASNLAGAPGDTQYF
cdr3_nt: TGTGCCAGTAACCTAGCGGGGGCCCCAGGGGATACGCAGTATTTT
v_call: TRBV19
d_call: TRBD2
j_call: TRBJ2-3
cdr3_length: 15
clone_size: -

cdr3_aa: CASSPRVAGALGEQYF
cdr3_nt: TGTGCCAGCAGCCCCCGTGTAGCGGGGGCCCTGGGGGAGCAGTACTTC
v_call: TRBV9
d_call: TRBD2
j_call: TRBJ2-7
cdr3_length: 16
clone_size: -

cdr3_aa: CASSNGGQGTYEQYF
cdr3_nt: TGTGCCAGTAGTAACGGGGGACAGGGGACCTACGAGCAGTACTTC
v_call: TRBV19
d_call: TRBD1
j_call: TRBJ2-7
cdr3_length: 15
clone_size: -

cdr3_aa: CASSQISGTGGYNEQFF
cdr3_nt: TGCGCCAGCAGCCAAATCTCCGGGACAGGGGGATACAATGAGCAGTTCTTC
v_call: TRBV4-1
d_call: TRBD1
j_call: TRBJ2-1
cdr3_length: 17
clone_size: -

cdr3_aa: CASSRGQGTGELFF
cdr3_nt: TGTGCTAGCAGTCGTGGACAGGGGACCGGGGAGCTGTTTTTT
v_call: TRBV7-7
d_call: TRBD1
j_call: TRBJ2-2
cdr3_length: 14
clone_size: few

cdr3_aa: CAISGTAYGYTF
cdr3_nt: TGTGCCATCAGTGGGACAGCCTATGGCTACACCTTC
v_call: TRBV10-3
d_call: -
j_call: TRBJ1-2
cdr3_length: 12
clone_size: once

cdr3_aa: CASSAGTDGREQFF
cdr3_nt: TGTGCCAGCTCCGCCGGGACAGACGGTCGTGAGCAGTTCTTC
v_call: TRBV18
d_call: TRBD1
j_call: TRBJ2-1
cdr3_length: 14
clone_size: -

cdr3_aa: CASSLGVGYTF
cdr3_nt: TGTGCCAGCAGCTTAGGAGTTGGCTACACCTTC
v_call: TRBV5-6
d_call: -
j_call: TRBJ1-2
cdr3_length: 11
clone_size: few

cdr3_aa: CASSDFLGGGNQPQHF
cdr3_nt: TGTGCCAGCAGTGACTTTCTGGGGGGCGGCAATCAGCCCCAGCATTTT
v_call: TRBV6-1
d_call: -
j_call: TRBJ1-5
cdr3_length: 16
clone_size: -